This T cell receptor beta chain was sequenced in a study of blood T cell repertoires in COVID-19. Study-level background: Nucleic acid was either cDNA or gDNA, and it came from T cells, B-cell-depleted T cells, or PBMCs.

V lost 5 bases, J lost 7 bases, and 9 bases stayed unmatched. CDR1 and CDR2 from the germline V gene are SGHTA and FQGNSA. This CDR3 is 15 amino acids long. As handled by the study authors: Amplification of reference gene primers was used by the study to estimate nucleated cell counts. The table came from immunoSEQ multiplex PCR; TCRdb's copy has only in-frame clones and leaves some out. V, J and clone size were drawn from that table, and D and trimming were deduced from the DNA. The table has roughly 140,000 clones, over 80% seen once. The chain couples TRBV7-2 to TRBJ2-1; 9 bases align to TRBD2. The TCR originated in a woman of 80 years or more with acute or convalescent COVID-19. The sequencing input was peripheral blood. The DNA of the CDR3 is TGTGCCAGCAGCCCCGGGGGCGGGGGGGCGAATGAGCAGTTCTTC. Its translation: CASSPGGGGANEQFF.